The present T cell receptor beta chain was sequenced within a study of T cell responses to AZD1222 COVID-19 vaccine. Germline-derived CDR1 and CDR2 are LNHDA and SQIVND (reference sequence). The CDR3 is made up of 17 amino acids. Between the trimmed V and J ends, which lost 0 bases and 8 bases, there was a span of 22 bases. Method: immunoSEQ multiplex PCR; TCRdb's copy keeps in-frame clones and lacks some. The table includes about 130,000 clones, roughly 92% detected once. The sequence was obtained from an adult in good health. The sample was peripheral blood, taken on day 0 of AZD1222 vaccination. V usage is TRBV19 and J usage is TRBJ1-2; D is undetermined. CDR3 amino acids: CASSIDLAVLLTGGYTF. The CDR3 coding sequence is TGTGCCAGTAGTATAGATCTGGCAGTTCTCCTAACGGGAGGCTACACCTTC.